This TCR beta chain was captured by sequencing in a study of glioma-infiltrating T cells. Amplification of TCR alpha and beta CDR3 regions from RNA used iRepertoire nested multiplex PCR. Input was roughly 95-450 ng of tissue mRNA or PBMC total RNA. TCRdb passed the multiplex PCR reads through MiXCR, listing each CDR3 protein once. The sample lists a few hundred thousand distinct CDR3 sequences, 41% seen once, with 9.5% to 15% in the top ten. CDR1 and CDR2 (germline): MNHEY, SVGEGT. The CDR3 consists of 17 residues. J lost 8 bases, V lost 5 bases, and 16 bases had no gene match. This chain connects TRBV6-2 or TRBV6-3 to TRBJ2-1; 9 bases line up with TRBD2. The receptor's source is a human donor with low-grade glioma or glioblastoma, undergoing nonglioma brain surgery, or in good health (not recorded which). Sequencing was done on a sample of glioma tissue, nonneoplastic brain tissue, or PBMCs (not recorded which). The CDR3 bases are TGTGCCAGCAGTAATCGACTAGCGGTAAGGGACGGGGATGAGCAGTTCTTC. This codes for CASSNRLAVRDGDEQFF.